These 20 T cell receptor beta chains originate from one sample sequenced in a study of cytomegalovirus exposure and HLA in healthy donors. PCR involved 60 Vbeta and 13 Jbeta primers. Repertoires were generated with immunoSEQ multiplex PCR, while TCRdb's copy carries only in-frame clones and drops some. The data show approximately 160,000 clones, 80% seen once. Material for sequencing was PBMCs. The receptors originated from a man between 25 and 39 years old in good health and CMV-seropositive.

This chain's CDR3 is CASSSASSFGTDTQYF. The CDR3 DNA sequence: TGTGCCAGCAGTTCAGCGAGTTCGTTTGGCACAGATACGCAGTATTTT. The genes are TRBV28 and TRBJ2-3; D unresolved. Germline-derived CDR1 and CDR2 are MDHEN and SYDVKM. The CDR3 extends over 16 amino acids. The germline V and J ends were trimmed by 4 bases and 1 base, with 15 bases remaining between them.

V gene TRBV27 combines with J gene TRBJ2-7, with D possibly being TRBD2 (5 bases). The V gene lost 4 bases and the J gene lost 0 bases, with 7 bases spanning the gap. The germline gives CDR1 MNHEY, CDR2 SMNVEV (reference sequence). The CDR3 covers 13 residues. Here the CDR3 DNA reads TGTGCCAGCAGTTACCGGGGCTCCTACGAGCAGTACTTC. Residues: CASSYRGSYEQYF.

The chain links TRBV6-5 to TRBJ2-5; no definite D call. Trimming left V 0 bases short and J 5 bases short, with 10 bases between. The CDR3 runs 14 residues. CDR1 MNHEY and CDR2 SVGAGI come from the germline V gene. The CDR3 spells CASSYSISSETQYF. The DNA of the CDR3 is TGTGCCAGCAGTTACTCGATCAGTTCCGAGACCCAGTACTTC.

The V gene is TRBV7-8, the J gene TRBJ2-2, with D maybe TRBD1 (7 bases). The CDR3 totals 17 residues. Trimming left V 5 bases short and J 5 bases short, with 21 bases between. Germline V lookup: CDR1 SGHVS, CDR2 FQNEAQ. Here the CDR3 reads CASSPTWGRGETGELFF. CDR3 DNA: TGTGCCAGCAGCCCCACATGGGGCAGGGGGGAGACCGGGGAGCTGTTTTTT.

V usage is TRBV11-3 and J usage is TRBJ2-3; maybe TRBD2 (5 bases). This CDR3 is 14 amino acids long. Trimming took 10 bases from V and 2 from J, leaving 16 bases between them. From germline, CDR1 is SGHNT and CDR2 YENEEA. CDR3 region: CATAAGPNTDTQYF. DNA for the CDR3: TGTGCCACTGCGGCGGGCCCAAACACAGATACGCAGTATTTT. The full variable domain, completed using reference TRBV11-3 and TRBJ2-3, is EAGVVQSPRYKIIEKKQPVAFWCNPISGHNTLYWYLQNLGQGPELLIRYENEEAVDDSQLPKDRFSAERLKGVDSTLKIQPAELGDSAVYLCATAAGPNTDTQYFGPGTRLTVL.

J is TRBJ2-7 and V is TRBV7-9; 8 bases are shared with TRBD1. The ends lost 2 bases at V and 0 bases at J; junction bases unmatched: 3. Germline CDR1 is SEHNR and CDR2 is FQNEAQ (reference sequence). The CDR3 extends over 15 amino acids. The DNA for the CDR3 is TGTGCCAGCAGCTTACGGACAGGGAGCTCCTACGAGCAGTACTTC. Amino acid sequence: CASSLRTGSSYEQYF.

The gene calls are TRBV4-1 and TRBJ2-2; TRBD2 is a possible D gene (7 bases). The CDR3 sequence is 17 residues long. Trimming pared 1 base from V and 3 bases from J, leaving 15 bases between. The germline V gene has CDR1 MGHRA and CDR2 YSYEKL. The CDR3 DNA follows: TGCGCCAGCAGCCAAGGGTCGGGGGGCGCCGACACCGGGGAGCTGTTTTTT. This translates into CASSQGSGGADTGELFF.

This chain joins TRBV5-1 and TRBJ2-7; 7 positions match TRBD1. J was trimmed by 9 bases and V by 2 bases; bases with no gene match: 5. The CDR3 sequence is 12 residues long. The germline V gene encodes CDR1 SGHRS and CDR2 YFSETQ. The CDR3 region is CASSLPQGVQYF. The CDR3 region has the DNA TGCGCCAGCAGCTTACCTCAGGGGGTGCAGTACTTC.

The chain links TRBV29-1 to TRBJ2-7, with D possibly TRBD1 on 5 matching bases. Trimming pared 3 bases from V and 6 bases from J, leaving 12 bases between. Germline V gene sequence: CDR1 SQVTM, CDR2 ANQGSEA. The CDR3 extends over 12 amino acids. The CDR3 sequence: CSVDQGSGEQYF. CDR3 coding DNA: TGCAGCGTTGACCAGGGCTCGGGCGAGCAGTACTTC.

The V and J genes are TRBV15 and TRBJ2-7; 10 bases fit TRBD2. Germline V lookup: CDR1 LNHNV, CDR2 YYDKDF (reference sequence). This CDR3 spans 19 amino acids. With 5 bases clipped from V and 0 bases from J, the junction kept 16 bases outside the gene matches. The CDR3 spells CATSGSLASGGRHSYEQYF. In DNA form, the CDR3 reads TGTGCCACCAGCGGGAGCTTGGCTAGCGGGGGCCGACACTCCTACGAGCAGTACTTC.

The gene calls are TRBV28 and TRBJ2-3, with TRBD2 matching 11 bases. Germline V CDR1 and CDR2: MDHEN, SYDVKM. This CDR3 contains 17 residues. The ends lost 7 bases at V and 2 bases at J; junction bases unmatched: 11. In DNA, the CDR3 is TGTGCCAGCATACTCATAGCGGGAGGGTGGGACACAGATACGCAGTATTTT. Translation gives CASILIAGGWDTDTQYF.

The gene calls are TRBV18 and TRBJ1-5, with TRBD1 as a possible D gene (5 bases). Deletions cut 6 bases from V and 1 base from J, with 10 bases between. The CDR3 sequence is 14 residues long. CDR1 and CDR2 (germline): KGHSH, LQKENI. This CDR3 is CASSLRDSNQPQHF. DNA of the CDR3: TGTGCCAGCTCCCTGCGGGACAGCAATCAGCCCCAGCATTTT.

This clone was found a few times. This chain connects TRBV5-1 to TRBJ1-1, with D maybe TRBD1 (6 bases). This CDR3 contains 15 residues. Trimming cost V 4 bases and J 5 bases, with 18 bases left between them. CDR1 is SGHRS, CDR2 YFSETQ, per germline. CDR3 loop: CASSTTDRSWTEAFF. The DNA for the CDR3 is TGCGCCAGCAGCACAACAGACAGGTCCTGGACTGAAGCTTTCTTT.

The J gene is TRBJ2-5, the V gene TRBV5-1; 10 positions match TRBD2. This CDR3 contains 16 residues. Germline V CDR1 and CDR2: SGHRS, YFSETQ. With 4 bases clipped from V and 2 bases from J, the junction kept 8 bases outside the gene matches. In DNA form, the CDR3 reads TGCGCCAGCAGCAGGGCTAGCGGGAGTATTCAAGAGACCCAGTACTTC. It specifies CASSRASGSIQETQYF.

A remark on this clone: Sequence at one end of the junction differs from germline and may be a read error. The V and J genes are TRBV11-3 and TRBJ2-5; possibly TRBD2 for D (6 bases). There are 15 residues in the CDR3. Germline V CDR1 and CDR2: SGHNT, YENEEA. This chain's CDR3 is CASSLAGRGKETRYF. The CDR3 DNA reads as TGTGCCAGCAGCTTAGCCGGACGGGGGAAAGAGACCCGGTACTTC.

The rearrangement uses TRBV11-2 and TRBJ1-1; D may be TRBD1 (5 bases). In germline, CDR1 is SGHAT, CDR2 FQNNGV. The CDR3 length is 16 residues. V was shortened by 5 bases and J by 0 bases, with 16 bases between the two germline ends. CDR3 coding DNA: TGTGCCAGCAGCCCTGACACGGGGGGACTGAACACTGAAGCTTTCTTT. It is translated as CASSPDTGGLNTEAFF.

The chain carries TRBV6-5 and TRBJ1-1; D is possibly TRBD1 (6 bases). CDR3 size: 15 residues. Trimming removed 6 bases at V and 1 base at J, with 15 bases between. The V gene's germline CDR1 is MNHEY and CDR2 SVGAGI. This CDR3 reads CASSPRQAWNTEAFF. DNA of the CDR3: TGTGCCAGCAGCCCTAGACAGGCGTGGAACACTGAAGCTTTCTTT.

This rearrangement joins TRBV6-1 to TRBJ1-1; 7 positions agree with TRBD1. In germline, CDR1 is MNHNS, CDR2 SASEGT. The CDR3 contains 14 residues. V dropped 5 bases and J dropped 2; count of bases not matched to a gene: 5. The CDR3 protein is CASSRGTENTEAFF. The DNA for the CDR3 is TGTGCCAGCAGTCGCGGGACAGAAAACACTGAAGCTTTCTTT.

The rearrangement joins TRBV7-3 to TRBJ2-5, with 12 bases lining up with TRBD2. CDR1 and CDR2 (germline): SGHTA, FQGTGA. V was clipped by 5 bases and J by 7 bases; unmatched bases: 8. This CDR3 is built from 15 residues. CDR3 loop: CASSPSGRAGGTQYF. The CDR3 region has the DNA TGTGCCAGCAGCCCTAGCGGGAGGGCTGGGGGGACCCAGTACTTC.

The chain recombines TRBV18 with TRBJ2-7; 9 bases agree with TRBD1. This CDR3 is built from 13 residues. CDR1 is KGHSH and CDR2 is LQKENI in the germline V gene. J lost 6 bases, V lost 2 bases, and 2 bases had no gene match. DNA for the CDR3: TGTGCCAGCTCACCAAGACAGGGGGTCGAGCAGTACTTC. Amino acids: CASSPRQGVEQYF.